This T cell receptor (beta chain) derives from a study of blood T cell repertoires in COVID-19. Sequencing was performed with immunoSEQ multiplex PCR; in TCRdb, only in-frame clones are kept and a portion is missing. This sample yields fewer than 300,000 clones, of which more than 65% are seen a single time; roughly 3.1% belongs to the top ten. As to this clone: Other DNA sequences in this specimen translate into the identical CDR3.

The germline gives CDR1 SNHLY, CDR2 FYNNEI. V was clipped by 4 bases and J by 4 bases, with 5 bases between them. The CDR3 has 11 residues. Sequencing was carried out using peripheral blood. This receptor was identified in a woman under 30 with acute or convalescent COVID-19. The rearrangement joins TRBV2 to TRBJ2-7; D unclear. The CDR3 DNA reads TGTGCCAGCAGTGCCAGTTACGAGCAGTACTTC. This sequence encodes CASSASYEQYF.